This note documents a single T cell receptor (beta chain) sequence. This specimen belongs to a study of shared clonotypes between healthy human individuals. Only in-frame clones appear in the TCRdb table, and some are missing; sequencing was by immunoSEQ multiplex PCR. This sample has over 2 million clones, with roughly 94% found just once. Sample: naive CD4+ T cells sorted from blood. Specified subset: CD45RA+ positively selected. This TCR derives from a man younger than 35 in good health.

The CDR3 loop reads CASSSQGGSGNQPQHF. For the CDR3, the DNA is TGTGCCAGCAGTTCACAAGGGGGAAGCGGCAATCAGCCCCAGCATTTT. The V call is TRBV27, the J call TRBJ1-5; maybe TRBD1 (6 bases). The CDR3 runs to 16 residues. V lost 4 bases and J 2 bases, leaving 15 bases between the germline ends. The germline V gene has CDR1 MNHEY and CDR2 SMNVEV (reference sequence).